The clone carrying this T cell receptor (beta chain) showed up just a few times. Its antigen is currently unknown. The CDR3 has 14 amino acids. From germline, CDR1 is SGHVS and CDR2 FQNEAQ. The V end lost 5 bases, the J end lost 5 bases, and 15 bases lay between the germline ends. The data belong to a study of response to subunit inactivated influenza vaccine. Regarding the study as a whole: Authors suggested seasonal influenza vaccinations each recruit few new T cells.

TCRdb used MiXCR to reprocess the RT-PCR reads, holding one entry per CDR3 protein. The sample carries 800,000 or so distinct CDR3 sequences, 21% recorded once. This receptor was taken from a man between 45 and 60 years old who received an inactivated influenza vaccine. Sequenced material: PBMCs from blood, taken about 5 days after vaccination. J is TRBJ2-5 and V is TRBV7-8; D gene unclear. The CDR3 region is CASSRSSPWETQYF. CDR3 nucleotide sequence: TGTGCCAGCAGCCGATCGTCCCCCTGGGAGACCCAGTACTTC. Supplemented by reference TRBV7-8 and TRBJ2-5, the full variable domain reads GAGVSQSPRYKVAKRGQDVALRCDPISGHVSLFWYQQALGQGPEFLTYFQNEAQLDKSGLPSDRFFAERPEGSVSTLKIQRTQQEDSAVYLCASSRSSPWETQYFGPGTRLLVL.